This T cell receptor (beta chain) was captured in a study of cytomegalovirus exposure and HLA in healthy donors. There are a few counts of this clone. CDR3 length equals 13 residues. Trimming left V 11 bases short and J 0 bases short, with 11 bases between. The germline CDR1 and CDR2 sequences are MNHEY and SVGAGI. The primer mix had 60 Vbeta and 13 Jbeta primers. The method was immunoSEQ multiplex PCR; TCRdb's version includes in-frame clones alone and lacks a portion of them. The repertoire holds just over 150,000 clones, with roughly 84% as singletons. The TCR was taken from a man over 45 in good health and CMV-seropositive. The sequenced sample consisted of PBMCs. The chain carries TRBV6-5 and TRBJ1-3; TRBD1 might be the D (6 bases). Here the CDR3 reads CAVQGFSGNTIYF. As DNA, the CDR3 is TGTGCCGTCCAGGGGTTCTCTGGAAACACCATATATTTT.